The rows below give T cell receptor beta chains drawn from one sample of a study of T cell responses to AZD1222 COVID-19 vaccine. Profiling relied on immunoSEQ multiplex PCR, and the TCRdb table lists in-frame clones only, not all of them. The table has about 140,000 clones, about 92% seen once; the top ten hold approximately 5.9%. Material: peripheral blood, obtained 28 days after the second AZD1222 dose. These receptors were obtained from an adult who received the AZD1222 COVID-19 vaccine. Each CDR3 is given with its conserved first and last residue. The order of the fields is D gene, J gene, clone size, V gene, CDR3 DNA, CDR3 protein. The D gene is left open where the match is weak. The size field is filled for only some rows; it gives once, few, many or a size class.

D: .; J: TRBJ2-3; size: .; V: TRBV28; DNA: TGTGCCAGCAGTTTATGGCGCACGGCTAGCACAGATACGCAGTATTTT; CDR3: CASSLWRTASTDTQYF
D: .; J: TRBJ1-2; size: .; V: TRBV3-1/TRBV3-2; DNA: TGTGCCAGCAGCCAAGATGACAGCTCCTATGGCTACACCTTC; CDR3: CASSQDDSSYGYTF
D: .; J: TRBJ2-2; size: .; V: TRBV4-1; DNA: TGCGCCAGCAGCCAAAGGAGGGACACCGGGGAGCTGTTTTTT; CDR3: CASSQRRDTGELFF
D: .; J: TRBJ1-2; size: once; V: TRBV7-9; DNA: TGTGCCAGCAGCTTAATGGGGGGCGGAGAGACCCCCTTC; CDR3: CASSLMGGGETPF
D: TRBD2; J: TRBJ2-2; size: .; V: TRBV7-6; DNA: TGTGCCAGCAGCCAGGGGACTAGCGGGAGTTTTGTCGGGGAGCTGTTTTTT; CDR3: CASSQGTSGSFVGELFF
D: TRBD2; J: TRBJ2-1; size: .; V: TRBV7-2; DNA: TGTGCCAGCAGCCGTGGTTCGGGGGGGGACCCCTACAATGAGCAGTTCTTC; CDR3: CASSRGSGGDPYNEQFF
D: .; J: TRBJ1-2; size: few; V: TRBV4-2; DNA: TGTGCCAGCAGCCAAGATTGTAGGCAGGTTGAATATGGCTACACCTTC; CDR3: CASSQDCRQVEYGYTF
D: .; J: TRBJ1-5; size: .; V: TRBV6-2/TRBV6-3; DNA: TGTGCCAGCAGTCACCCGGCGGGGGTAAATAGCAATCAGCCCCAGCATTTT; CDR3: CASSHPAGVNSNQPQHF
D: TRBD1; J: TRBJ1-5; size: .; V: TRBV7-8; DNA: TGTGCCAGCAGCTCTCCACCGGGACAGCCGCCCCAGCATTTT; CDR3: CASSSPPGQPPQHF
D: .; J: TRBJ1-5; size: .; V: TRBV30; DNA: TGTGCCTGGAGGGCCAGCCGAGGGGCCCACTTTACTAGCAATCAGCCCCAGCATTTT; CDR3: CAWRASRGAHFTSNQPQHF
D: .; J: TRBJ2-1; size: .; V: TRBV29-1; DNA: TGCAGCGTTGAAGGATCATCAGGGTTGAGCTCCTACAATGAGCAGTTCTTC; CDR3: CSVEGSSGLSSYNEQFF
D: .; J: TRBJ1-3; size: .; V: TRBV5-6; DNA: TGTGCCAGCAGCTCCCTTCCGACCCTCTCTGGAAACACCATATATTTT; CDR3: CASSSLPTLSGNTIYF
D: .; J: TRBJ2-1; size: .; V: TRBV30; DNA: TGTGCCTGGAGTTCTGGTGACAGTACCTACAATGAGCAGTTCTTC; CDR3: CAWSSGDSTYNEQFF
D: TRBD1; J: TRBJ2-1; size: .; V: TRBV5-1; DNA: TGCGCCAGCAGCTTATCCGGACAGGTGGACCATGAGCAGTTCTTC; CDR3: CASSLSGQVDHEQFF
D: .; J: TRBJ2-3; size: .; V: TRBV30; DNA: TGTGCCTGGAGTGGAGGGGTGCACACAGATACGCAGTATTTT; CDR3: CAWSGGVHTDTQYF
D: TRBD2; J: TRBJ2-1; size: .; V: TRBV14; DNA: TGTGCCAGCAGCCAAGATAGGCCGATGGCGGCGGGAGGGCCTTTTTACTACAATGAGCAGTTCTTC; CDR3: CASSQDRPMAAGGPFYYNEQFF
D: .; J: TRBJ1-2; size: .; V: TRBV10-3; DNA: TGTGCCATCAGCAGGGGACCAAACTATGGCTACACCTTC; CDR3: CAISRGPNYGYTF
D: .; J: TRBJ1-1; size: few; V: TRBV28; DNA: TGTGCCAGCAGGGCCCCGACAGTAATGAACACTGAAGCTTTCTTT; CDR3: CASRAPTVMNTEAFF
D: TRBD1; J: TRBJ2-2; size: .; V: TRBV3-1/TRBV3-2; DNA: TGTGCCAGCAGCCAAGGCAGGGGGCCGGCCGGGGAGCTGTTTTTT; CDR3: CASSQGRGPAGELFF
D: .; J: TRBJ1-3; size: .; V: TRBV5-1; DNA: TGCGCCAGCAGCTTAGAAGGAAGGGGGACGTCTGGAAACACCATATATTTT; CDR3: CASSLEGRGTSGNTIYF
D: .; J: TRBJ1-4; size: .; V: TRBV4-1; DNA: TGCGCCAGCAGCCAAGCTGTGTGGGAAAAACTGTTTTTT; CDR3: CASSQAVWEKLFF
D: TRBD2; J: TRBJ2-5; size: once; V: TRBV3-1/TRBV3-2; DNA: TGTGCCAGCAGTCTGACTAGCGGGGGGGAGACCCAGTACTTC; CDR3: CASSLTSGGETQYF
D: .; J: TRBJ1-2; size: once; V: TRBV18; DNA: TGTGCCAGCTCACCCGGCGGGGGATACTATGGCTACACCTTC; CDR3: CASSPGGGYYGYTF
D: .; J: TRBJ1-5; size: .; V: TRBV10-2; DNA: TGCGCCAGCAGTGAGATGGGTCAGCCCCAGCATTTT; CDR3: CASSEMGQPQHF
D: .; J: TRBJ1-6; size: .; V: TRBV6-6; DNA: TGTGCCAGCAGTTTGGGAAGACGGGACCTACTTTCACCCCTCCACTTT; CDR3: CASSLGRRDLLSPLHF
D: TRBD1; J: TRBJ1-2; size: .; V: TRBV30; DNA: TGTGCCTGGAGGACAGGGGGCGGAGGCTACACCTTC; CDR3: CAWRTGGGGYTF
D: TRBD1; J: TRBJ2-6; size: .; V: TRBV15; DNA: TGTGCCACCAGCAGAGATACCGGGACAGTCAGATCTGGGGCCAACGTCCTGACTTTC; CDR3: CATSRDTGTVRSGANVLTF
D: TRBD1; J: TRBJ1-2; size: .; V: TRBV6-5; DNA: TGTGCCAGCAGTTACCTGGGACAGGGCTATGGCTACACCTTC; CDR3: CASSYLGQGYGYTF
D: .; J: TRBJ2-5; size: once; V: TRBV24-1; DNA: TGTGCCACCAGTGATTTCTTGTCAGGGGAGACCCAGTACTTC; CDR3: CATSDFLSGETQYF
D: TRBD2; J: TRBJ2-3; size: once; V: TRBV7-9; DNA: TGTGCCAGCACTCAGCGGGAGAGCACAGATACGCAGTATTTT; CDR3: CASTQRESTDTQYF
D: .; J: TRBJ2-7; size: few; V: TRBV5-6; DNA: TGTGCCAGCAGCTTGGCTCAGGGTGATCTATACCAAAGGCGGTACTTC; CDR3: CASSLAQGDLYQRRYF
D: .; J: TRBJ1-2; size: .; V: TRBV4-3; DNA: TGCGCCAGCAGCCAAGAACCGGGGCCCTATGGCTACACCTTC; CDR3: CASSQEPGPYGYTF